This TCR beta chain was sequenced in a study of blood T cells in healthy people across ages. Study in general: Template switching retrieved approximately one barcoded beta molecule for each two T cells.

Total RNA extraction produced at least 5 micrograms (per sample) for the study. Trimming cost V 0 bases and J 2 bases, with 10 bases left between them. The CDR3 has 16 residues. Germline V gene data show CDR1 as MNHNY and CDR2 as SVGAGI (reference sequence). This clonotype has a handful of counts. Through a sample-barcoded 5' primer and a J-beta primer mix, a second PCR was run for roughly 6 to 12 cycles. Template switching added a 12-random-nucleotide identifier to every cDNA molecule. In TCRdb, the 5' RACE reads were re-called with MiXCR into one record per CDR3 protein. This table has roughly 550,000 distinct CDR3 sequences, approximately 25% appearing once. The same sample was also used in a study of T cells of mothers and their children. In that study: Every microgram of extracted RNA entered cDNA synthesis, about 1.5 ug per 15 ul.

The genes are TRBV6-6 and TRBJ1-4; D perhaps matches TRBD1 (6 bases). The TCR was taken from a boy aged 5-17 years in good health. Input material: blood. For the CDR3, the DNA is TGTGCCAGCAGTTACTCTTCAGGGGTTACTAATGAAAAACTGTTTTTT. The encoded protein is CASSYSSGVTNEKLFF.